The T cell receptor beta chain under discussion was sequenced for a study of blood T cell repertoires in COVID-19. The wider study: Researchers got acute and convalescent COVID-19 samples from the United States, Italy and Spain. From T cells, B-cell-depleted T cells, or PBMCs came the material, which was cDNA or gDNA.

Assay used: immunoSEQ multiplex PCR; TCRdb lists only in-frame clones, some missing. The sample has fewer than 150,000 clones, around 86% seen once. The CDR3 has 15 residues. CDR1 is SQVTM, CDR2 ANQGSEA, per germline. The J segment lost 5 bases and the V segment lost 1 base, leaving 6 bases of the junction unmatched. The receptor was derived from a woman between 45 and 65 years old who had recovered from COVID-19. The chain carries TRBV29-1 and TRBJ2-5; 11 nucleotides align to TRBD2. Material: peripheral blood. The CDR3 reads CSVEGLAGNRETQYF. CDR3 sequence (DNA): TGCAGCGTTGAAGGACTAGCGGGGAATCGGGAGACCCAGTACTTC.